A single sample gave rise to the 18 T cell receptor beta chains below, sequenced in a study of T cells in Graves' hyperthyroidism and ophthalmopathy. It was RNA transcripts that yielded the amplified TCR beta CDR3 regions. RT-PCR in the first round (using the HTBI primer set) targeted the TCR CDR3. MiXCR, applied by TCRdb to the multiplex PCR reads, yields one record per CDR3 protein. The sample records approximately 600,000 distinct CDR3 sequences, around 15% being singletons. The sample consisted of blood. Source of these receptors: a woman younger than 45 with Graves' hyperthyroidism.

In its sample, this clonotype was seen a few times. The chain links TRBV12-3 or TRBV12-4 to TRBJ2-3; TRBD2 matches at 8 bases. The CDR3 has 15 residues. V trimming: 5 bases; J trimming: 2 bases; junction bases outside the gene matches: 6. CDR3 DNA: TGTGCCAGCAGTCCCACCGGACTAGCCACAGATACGCAGTATTTT. It is translated as CASSPTGLATDTQYF.

The sample holds many counts of this clonotype. The chain uses TRBV7-3 and TRBJ2-3; 10 nucleotides align to TRBD1. The CDR3 consists of 15 residues. In germline, CDR1 is SGHTA, CDR2 FQGTGA. V gave up 5 bases and J gave up 3 bases; unmatched junction bases: 5. This CDR3 reads CASSPGTGATDTQYF. The CDR3 nucleotides are TGTGCCAGCAGCCCCGGGACAGGGGCGACAGATACGCAGTATTTT.

This clonotype was found many times. The chain combines TRBV28 with TRBJ2-1; D is perhaps TRBD2 (6 bases). Germline-derived CDR1 and CDR2 are MDHEN and SYDVKM. Trimming cost V 4 bases and J 10 bases, with 17 bases left between them. This CDR3 has 14 amino acids. CDR3 loop: CASSYLGDSTEQFF. CDR3 nucleotide sequence: TGTGCCAGCAGTTACCTGGGGGACTCCACGGAGCAGTTCTTC. The full variable domain, in which reference TRBV28 and TRBJ2-1 provide the parts outside the CDR3, is DVKVTQSSRYLVKRTGEKVFLECVQDMDHENMFWYRQDPGLGLRLIYFSYDVKMKEKGDIPEGYSVSREKKERFSLILESASTNQTSMYLCASSYLGDSTEQFFGPGTRLTVL.

This clonotype was found many times. This rearrangement joins TRBV30 to TRBJ2-1, with 7 bases aligning to TRBD2. CDR1 and CDR2 from the germline V gene are GTSNPN and SVGIG (reference sequence). The CDR3 length is 14 residues. V lost 2 bases, J lost 2 bases, and 3 bases stayed unmatched. CDR3 sequence (DNA): TGTGCCTGGAGTTGGGGGACTACCTACAATGAGCAGTTCTTC. Translated: CAWSWGTTYNEQFF.

DNA for the CDR3: TGCAGTGCTGGAGGGCACTACTACGAGCAGTTCTTC. Translating gives CSAGGHYYEQFF. This chain connects TRBV20-1 to TRBJ2-1, with D perhaps TRBD2 (6 bases). Germline CDR1 and CDR2: DFQATT and SNEGSKA (reference sequence). This CDR3 is 12 amino acids long. V was trimmed by 5 bases and J by 10 bases, leaving 15 bases between them.

The chain uses TRBV30 and TRBJ2-7; no definite D call. Germline V gene sequence: CDR1 GTSNPN, CDR2 SVGIG (reference sequence). The CDR3 length is 14 residues. V was pared by 8 bases and J by 3 bases, with 20 bases between. The CDR3 nucleotides are TGTGCCGCCCAATCGCGTGTGGAAGACTACGAGCAGTACTTC. Residues: CAAQSRVEDYEQYF.

There are a few counts of this clonotype. The chain recombines TRBV14 with TRBJ1-2; D not resolved. The CDR3 consists of 13 residues. From germline, CDR1 is SGHDN and CDR2 FVKESK. V was shortened by 0 bases and J by 8 bases, with 10 bases between the two germline ends. In DNA, the CDR3 is TGTGCCAGCAGCCAAGACCTTGGGGTCGGCTACACCTTC. It encodes CASSQDLGVGYTF.

This chain connects TRBV10-3 to TRBJ1-3; D ambiguous. In germline, CDR1 is ENHRY, CDR2 SYGVKD. The V gene lost 2 bases and the J gene lost 4 bases, with 9 bases spanning the gap. The CDR3 is 14 amino acids. In DNA form, the CDR3 reads TGTGCCATCAGTGAGGGCCTTTTCGGAAACACCATATATTTT. Translation gives CAISEGLFGNTIYF.

Points on this clonotype: This sequence may be a read error, since a much larger clone differs from it by one base. This chain uses TRBV6-2 or TRBV6-3 with TRBJ2-7; D may be TRBD2 (6 bases). CDR1 is MNHEY and CDR2 is SVGEGT in the germline V gene. The CDR3 length is 15 residues. Written as DNA, the CDR3 is TGTGCCTGCAGTTACTCCGGGAGAAGCTCCTACGAGCAGTACTTC. Protein product: CACSYSGRSSYEQYF.

This clonotype was detected only once. V usage is TRBV5-1 and J usage is TRBJ2-1, with D possibly being TRBD2 (5 bases). The V gene's germline CDR1 is SGHRS and CDR2 YFSETQ. The CDR3 contains 16 residues. The V and J ends lost 0 bases and 5 bases respectively, with 15 bases between them. CDR3 in amino acids: CASSLEGGSVNNEQFF. The CDR3 DNA reads TGCGCCAGCAGCTTGGAGGGCGGGTCCGTAAACAATGAGCAGTTCTTC.

This clonotype occurred a few times. The chain combines TRBV6-2 or TRBV6-3 with TRBJ2-1; 11 bases match TRBD2. Germline CDR1 reads MNHEY; CDR2 reads SVGEGT. V lost 0 bases to trimming and J lost 12 bases; unmatched junction nucleotides: 7. This CDR3 region has 15 residues. The CDR3 DNA reads as TGTGCCAGCAGTTACTCGAGGAGGACTAGCGGGTTGCAGTTCTTC. It translates to CASSYSRRTSGLQFF.

This clonotype occurred a few times. V usage is TRBV7-9 and J usage is TRBJ1-1; D is unclear. This CDR3 region has 16 residues. CDR1 and CDR2 (germline): SEHNR, FQNEAQ (reference sequence). Trimming cost V 1 base and J 6 bases, with 18 bases left between them. The CDR3 coding sequence is TGTGCCAGCAGCTTAGTAGGTTTGGGTGTCGGTTCTGAAGCTTTCTTT. Protein product: CASSLVGLGVGSEAFF.

As to this clonotype: A much larger clone differs by one base, so this may be a read error. The chain has TRBV5-1 and TRBJ1-1; D unresolved. Looked up from germline, CDR1 is SGHRS and CDR2 is YFSETQ. CDR3 length: 13 residues. For the CDR3, the DNA is TGCGCCAGCAGCTTGGCCAGGAGGACTGAATCTTTCTTT. Amino acid sequence: CASSLARRTESFF.

The chain uses TRBV19 and TRBJ2-7, with TRBD2 matching 12 bases. Germline V CDR1 and CDR2: LNHDA, SQIVND (reference sequence). V dropped 9 bases and J dropped 3; count of bases not matched to a gene: 3. This CDR3 is 13 amino acids long. In nucleotides, the CDR3 is TGTGCCAGCAAGACTAGCGGGAGCTACGAGCAGTACTTC. Translated, it gives CASKTSGSYEQYF.

This clonotype showed up many times. The chain uses TRBV6-2 or TRBV6-3 and TRBJ2-7, with D unclear. Looked up from germline, CDR1 is MNHEY and CDR2 is SVGEGT. Trimming pared 7 bases from V and 6 bases from J, leaving 19 bases between. The CDR3 extends over 14 amino acids. CDR3 sequence: CASTPSSKKGEQYF. The CDR3 DNA is TGTGCCAGCACACCGTCATCTAAAAAGGGCGAGCAGTACTTC.

The chain links TRBV4-3 to TRBJ2-1; 12 bases match TRBD2. The CDR3 length is 17 residues. The V and J ends lost 0 bases and 7 bases, in that order; junction bases with no gene match: 7. The germline gives CDR1 LGHNA, CDR2 YSLEER. The CDR3 here is CASSQDITSGRSNEQFF. Here the CDR3 DNA reads TGCGCCAGCAGCCAAGATATCACTAGCGGGAGGTCTAATGAGCAGTTCTTC.

Ten or more counts support this clonotype. CDR3 residues: CASSHTRETAQETQYF. The CDR3 DNA reads as TGTGCCAGCAGCCATACACGGGAGACCGCCCAAGAGACCCAGTACTTC. The chain is built from TRBV11-2 and TRBJ2-5; possible D gene TRBD2, 6 bases. The V gene's germline CDR1 is SGHAT and CDR2 FQNNGV. V lost 5 bases and J 1 base, leaving 17 bases between the germline ends. CDR3 length: 16 amino acids.

This sequence joins TRBV7-2 and TRBJ2-4, with 7 bases matching TRBD2. The J segment lost 3 bases and the V segment lost 5 bases, leaving 7 bases of the junction unmatched. Germline V gene lookup returns CDR1 SGHTA and CDR2 FQGNSA. CDR3 length equals 15 residues. CDR3 coding DNA: TGTGCCAGCAGCGGGGGGGGGGGTGTCAAAAACATTCAGTACTTC. It encodes CASSGGGGVKNIQYF.